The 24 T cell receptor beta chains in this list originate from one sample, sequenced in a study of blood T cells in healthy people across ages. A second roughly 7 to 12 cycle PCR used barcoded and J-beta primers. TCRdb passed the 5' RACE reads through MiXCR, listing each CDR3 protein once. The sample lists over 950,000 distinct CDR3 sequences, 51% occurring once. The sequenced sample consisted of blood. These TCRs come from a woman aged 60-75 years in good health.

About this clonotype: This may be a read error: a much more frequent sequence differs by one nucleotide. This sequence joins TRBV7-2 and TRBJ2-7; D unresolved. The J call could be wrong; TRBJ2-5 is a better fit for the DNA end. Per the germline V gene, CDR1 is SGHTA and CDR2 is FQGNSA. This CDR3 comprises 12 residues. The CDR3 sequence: CACSLTRETQYF. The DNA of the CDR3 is TGTGCCTGCAGCTTAACCAGAGAGACCCAGTACTTC.

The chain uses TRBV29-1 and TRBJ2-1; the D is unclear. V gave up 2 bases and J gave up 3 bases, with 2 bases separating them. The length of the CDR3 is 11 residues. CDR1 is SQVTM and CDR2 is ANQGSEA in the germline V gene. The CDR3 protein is CSVEIYNEQFF. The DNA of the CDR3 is TGCAGCGTTGAAATCTACAATGAGCAGTTCTTC.

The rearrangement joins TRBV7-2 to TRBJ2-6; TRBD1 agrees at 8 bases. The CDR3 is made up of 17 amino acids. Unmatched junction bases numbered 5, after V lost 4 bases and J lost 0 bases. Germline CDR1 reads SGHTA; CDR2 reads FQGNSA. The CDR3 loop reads CASSSRTGRSGANVLTF. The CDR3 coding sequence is TGTGCCAGCAGCTCCCGGACAGGGCGCTCTGGGGCCAACGTCCTGACTTTC.

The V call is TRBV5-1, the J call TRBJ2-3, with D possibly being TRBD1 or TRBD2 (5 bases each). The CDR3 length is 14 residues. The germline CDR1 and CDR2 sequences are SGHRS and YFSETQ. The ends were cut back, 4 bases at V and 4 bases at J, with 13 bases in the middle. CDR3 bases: TGCGCCAGCAGCGTCGGACGGGACGCAGATACGCAGTATTTT. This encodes CASSVGRDADTQYF.

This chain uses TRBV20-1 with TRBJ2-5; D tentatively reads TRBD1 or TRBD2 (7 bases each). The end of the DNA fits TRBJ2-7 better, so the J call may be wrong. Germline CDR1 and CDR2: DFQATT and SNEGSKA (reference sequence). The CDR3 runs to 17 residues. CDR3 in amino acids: CSARGWAGGEGRYEQYF. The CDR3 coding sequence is TGCAGTGCTAGAGGATGGGCAGGGGGGGAGGGCCGTTACGAGCAGTACTTC.

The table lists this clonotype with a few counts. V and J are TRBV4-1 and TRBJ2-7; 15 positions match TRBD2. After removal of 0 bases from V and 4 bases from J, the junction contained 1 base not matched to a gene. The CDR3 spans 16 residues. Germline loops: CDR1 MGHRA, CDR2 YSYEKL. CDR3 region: CASSQDGTSGRYEQYF. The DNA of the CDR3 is TGCGCCAGCAGCCAAGATGGGACTAGCGGGAGGTACGAGCAGTACTTC.

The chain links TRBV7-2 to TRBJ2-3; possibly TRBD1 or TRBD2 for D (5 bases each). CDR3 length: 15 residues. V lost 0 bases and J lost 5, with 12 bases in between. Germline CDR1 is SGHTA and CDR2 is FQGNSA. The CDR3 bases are TGTGCCAGCAGCTTAGCTGGGGGTGGACGAGATACGCAGTATTTT. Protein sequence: CASSLAGGGRDTQYF. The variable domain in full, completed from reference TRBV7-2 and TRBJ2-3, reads GAGVSQSPSNKVTEKGKDVELRCDPISGHTALYWYRQSLGQGLEFLIYFQGNSAPDKSGLPSDRFSAERTGGSVSTLTIQRTQQEDSAVYLCASSLAGGGRDTQYFGPGTRLTVL.

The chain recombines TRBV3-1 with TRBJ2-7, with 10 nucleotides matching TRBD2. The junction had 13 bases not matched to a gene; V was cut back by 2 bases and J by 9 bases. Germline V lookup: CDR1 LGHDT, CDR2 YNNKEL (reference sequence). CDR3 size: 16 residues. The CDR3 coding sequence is TGTGCCAGCAGCCAATCTGAAACTAGCGGGAAATCTGGGCAGTACTTC. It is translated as CASSQSETSGKSGQYF.

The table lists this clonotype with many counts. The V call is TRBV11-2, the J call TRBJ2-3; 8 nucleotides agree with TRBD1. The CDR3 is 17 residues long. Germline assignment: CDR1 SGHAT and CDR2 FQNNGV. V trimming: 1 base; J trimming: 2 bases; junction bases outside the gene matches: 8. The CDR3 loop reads CASSLGRQGALTDTQYF. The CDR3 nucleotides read TGTGCCAGCAGCTTAGGTCGCCAGGGGGCTCTCACAGATACGCAGTATTTT.

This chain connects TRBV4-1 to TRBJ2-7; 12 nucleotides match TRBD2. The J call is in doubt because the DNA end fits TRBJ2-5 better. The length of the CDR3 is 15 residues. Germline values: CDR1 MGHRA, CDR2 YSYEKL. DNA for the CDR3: TGCGCCAGCAGCCAAGGACTAGCGGGAGAAGGGACCCAGTACTTC. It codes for CASSQGLAGEGTQYF.

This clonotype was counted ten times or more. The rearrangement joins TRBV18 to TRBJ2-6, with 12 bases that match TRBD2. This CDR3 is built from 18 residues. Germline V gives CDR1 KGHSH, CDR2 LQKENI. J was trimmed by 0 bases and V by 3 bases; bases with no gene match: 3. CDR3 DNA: TGTGCCAGCTCACCGGGACTAGCGGGCCGCTCTGGGGCCAACGTCCTGACTTTC. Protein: CASSPGLAGRSGANVLTF.

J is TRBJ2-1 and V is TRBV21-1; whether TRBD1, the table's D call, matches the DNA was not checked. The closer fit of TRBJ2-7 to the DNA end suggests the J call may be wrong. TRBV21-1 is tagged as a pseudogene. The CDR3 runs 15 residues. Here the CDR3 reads CASSNRDRDISEQYF. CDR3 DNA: TGTGCCAGCAGCAACCGGGACAGGGACATCTCCGAGCAGTACTTC.

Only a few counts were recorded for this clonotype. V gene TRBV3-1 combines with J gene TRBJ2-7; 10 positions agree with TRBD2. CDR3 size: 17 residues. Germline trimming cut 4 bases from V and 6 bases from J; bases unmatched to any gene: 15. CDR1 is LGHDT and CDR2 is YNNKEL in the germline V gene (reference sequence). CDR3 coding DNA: TGTGCCAGCAGCCGAGACGGGGCTAGCGGGAGAAAATCCGAGCAGTACTTC. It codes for CASSRDGASGRKSEQYF.

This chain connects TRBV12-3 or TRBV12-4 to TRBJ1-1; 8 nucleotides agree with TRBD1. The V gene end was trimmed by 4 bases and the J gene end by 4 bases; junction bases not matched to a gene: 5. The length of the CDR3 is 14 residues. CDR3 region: CASSYRQGPTEAFF. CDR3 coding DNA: TGTGCCAGCAGTTATAGACAGGGGCCCACTGAAGCTTTCTTT.

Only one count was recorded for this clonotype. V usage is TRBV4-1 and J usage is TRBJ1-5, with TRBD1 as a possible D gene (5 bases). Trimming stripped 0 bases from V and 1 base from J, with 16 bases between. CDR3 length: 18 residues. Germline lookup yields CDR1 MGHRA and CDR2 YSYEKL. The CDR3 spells CASSQDERGKGSNQPQHF. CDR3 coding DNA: TGCGCCAGCAGCCAAGATGAAAGGGGTAAGGGGAGCAATCAGCCCCAGCATTTT.

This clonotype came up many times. CDR3 sequence (DNA): TGTGCCAGCAGCACCCGGGACAGGGGAATCCGCTCCTACGAGCAGTACTTC. Translation gives CASSTRDRGIRSYEQYF. This chain joins TRBV3-1 and TRBJ2-7, with 10 bases matching TRBD1. CDR1 LGHDT and CDR2 YNNKEL come from the germline V gene (reference sequence). This CDR3 is 17 amino acids long. Trimming at V came to 5 bases and at J to 0 bases, leaving 10 bases not matched to a gene.

The CDR3 DNA reads TGTGCCAGCAGTCACACGGACAGGGTCGCCGAGCAGTACTTC. It is translated as CASSHTDRVAEQYF. The chain carries TRBV12-3 or TRBV12-4 and TRBJ2-5, with 8 bases that match TRBD1. The tail of the sequence fits TRBJ2-7 better, so the J call may be wrong. The CDR3 is 14 amino acids.

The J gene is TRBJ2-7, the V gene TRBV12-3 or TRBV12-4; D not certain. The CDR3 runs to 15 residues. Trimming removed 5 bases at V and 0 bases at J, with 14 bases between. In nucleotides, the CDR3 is TGTGCCAGCAGTGCCCCCCCTCAAAGCTCCTACGAGCAGTACTTC. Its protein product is CASSAPPQSSYEQYF.

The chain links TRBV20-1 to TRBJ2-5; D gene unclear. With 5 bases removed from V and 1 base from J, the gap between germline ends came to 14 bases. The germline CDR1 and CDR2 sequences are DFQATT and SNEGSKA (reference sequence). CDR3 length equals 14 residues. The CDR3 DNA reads TGCAGTGCTGTAGGGAACGATTTCCAAGAGACCCAGTACTTC. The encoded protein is CSAVGNDFQETQYF.

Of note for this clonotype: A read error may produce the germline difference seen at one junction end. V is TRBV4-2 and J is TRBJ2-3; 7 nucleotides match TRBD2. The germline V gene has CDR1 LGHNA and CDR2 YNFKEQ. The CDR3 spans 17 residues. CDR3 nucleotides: TGTGCCAGCAGCCAAGGTCCTAGCGGTTTTAGCACAGAGACGCAGTATTTT. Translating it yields CASSQGPSGFSTETQYF.

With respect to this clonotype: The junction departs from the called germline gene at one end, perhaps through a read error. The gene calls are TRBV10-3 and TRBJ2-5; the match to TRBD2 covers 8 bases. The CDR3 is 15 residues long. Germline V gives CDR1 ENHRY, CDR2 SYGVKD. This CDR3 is CAIGEPAGAAETQYF. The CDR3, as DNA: TGTGCCATCGGTGAGCCAGCGGGAGCTGCCGAGACCCAGTACTTC.

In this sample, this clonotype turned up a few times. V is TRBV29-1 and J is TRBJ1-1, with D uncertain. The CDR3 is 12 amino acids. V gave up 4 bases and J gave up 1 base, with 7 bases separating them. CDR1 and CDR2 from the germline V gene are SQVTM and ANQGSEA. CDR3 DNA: TGCAGCGTTGCACACACGAACACTGAAGCTTTCTTT. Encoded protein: CSVAHTNTEAFF.

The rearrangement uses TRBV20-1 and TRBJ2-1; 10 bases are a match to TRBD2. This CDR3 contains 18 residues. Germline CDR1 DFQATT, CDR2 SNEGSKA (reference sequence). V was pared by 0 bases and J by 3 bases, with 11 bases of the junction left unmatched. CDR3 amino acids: CSARENTGSGGFYNEQFF. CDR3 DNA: TGCAGTGCTAGAGAGAACACCGGTAGCGGGGGGTTCTACAATGAGCAGTTCTTC.

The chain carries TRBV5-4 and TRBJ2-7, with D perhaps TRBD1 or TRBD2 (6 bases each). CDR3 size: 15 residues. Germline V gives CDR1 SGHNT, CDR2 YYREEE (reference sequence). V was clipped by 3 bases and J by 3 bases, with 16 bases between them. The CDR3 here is CASSYPGDTLYEQYF. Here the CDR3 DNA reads TGTGCCAGCAGCTATCCGGGGGACACTCTCTACGAGCAGTACTTC.